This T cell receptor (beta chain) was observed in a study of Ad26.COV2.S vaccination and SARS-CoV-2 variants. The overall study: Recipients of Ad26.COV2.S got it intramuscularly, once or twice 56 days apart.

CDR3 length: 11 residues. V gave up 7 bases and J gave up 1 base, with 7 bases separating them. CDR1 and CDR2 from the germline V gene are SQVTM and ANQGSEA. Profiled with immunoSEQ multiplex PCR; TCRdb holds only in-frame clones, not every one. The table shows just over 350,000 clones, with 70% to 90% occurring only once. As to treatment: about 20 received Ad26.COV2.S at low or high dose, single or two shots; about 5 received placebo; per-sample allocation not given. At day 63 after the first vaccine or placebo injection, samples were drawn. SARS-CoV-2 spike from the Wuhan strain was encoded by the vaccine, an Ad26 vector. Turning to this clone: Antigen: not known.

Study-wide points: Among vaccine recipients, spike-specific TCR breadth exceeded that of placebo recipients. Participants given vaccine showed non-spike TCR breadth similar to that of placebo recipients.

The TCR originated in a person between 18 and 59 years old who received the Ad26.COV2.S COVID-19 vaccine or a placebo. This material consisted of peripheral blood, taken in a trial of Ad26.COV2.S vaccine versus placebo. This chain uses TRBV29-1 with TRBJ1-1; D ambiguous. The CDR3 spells CSEGTNTEAFF. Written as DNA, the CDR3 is TGCAGCGAAGGAACGAACACTGAAGCTTTCTTT. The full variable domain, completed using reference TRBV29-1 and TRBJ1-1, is SAVISQKPSRDICQRGTSLTIQCQVDSQVTMMFWYRQQPGQSLTLIATANQGSEATYESGFVIDKFPISRPNLTFSTLTVSNMSPEDSSIYLCSEGTNTEAFFGQGTRLTVV.